Listed below are T cell receptor beta chains from one sample, sequenced in a study of coeliac disease. Assay used: immunoSEQ multiplex PCR; TCRdb lists only in-frame clones, some missing. Among a few thousand clones listed, roughly 77% were seen once. Source material: lymphocytes from the gut lamina propria. Source of these receptors: a human donor without celiac disease. CDR3s include the opening cysteine and the closing phenylalanine or tryptophan. The D gene is left open where the match is weak. Part of the rows lack a size; the others show once, few, many or a class for expanded clones.

v_call	d_call	clone_size	j_call	cdr3_nt	cdr3_aa
TRBV30	TRBD2	once	TRBJ2-7	TGTGCCTGGAGCGGGACAGGGACTAGCGGCACCTACGAGCAGTACTTC	CAWSGTGTSGTYEQYF
TRBV4-1	TRBD2	-	TRBJ2-2	TGCGCCAGCAGCCAGCCCGGGACTAGCGGGAGACCCGGCACCGGGGAGCTGTTTTTT	CASSQPGTSGRPGTGELFF
TRBV19	TRBD1	once	TRBJ2-1	TGTGCCAGTAGTCTAAGGACAGGGGGGAAGTCCTACAATGAGCAGTTCTTC	CASSLRTGGKSYNEQFF
TRBV7-9	TRBD1	-	TRBJ2-6	TGTGCCAGCGGGAGACAGGGACAGTTACTTTTTTCTGGGGCCAACGTCCTGACTTTC	CASGRQGQLLFSGANVLTF
TRBV5-1	TRBD1	-	TRBJ2-7	TGCGCCAGCAGCTTGGGGGACAGGGAACACGAGCAGTACTTC	CASSLGDREHEQYF
TRBV7-6	TRBD1	-	TRBJ1-1	TGTGCCAGCAGTTCCGGGACAGCGAACACTGAAGCTTTCTTT	CASSSGTANTEAFF
TRBV10-3	-	-	TRBJ2-7	TGTGCCATCAGTGATCCCGGGGCTAGCGTCCCCTACGAGCAGTACTTC	CAISDPGASVPYEQYF
TRBV21-1	-	once	TRBJ1-2	TGTGCCAGCAGCAATGTGGGGGGGGGCTACACCTTC	CASSNVGGGYTF
TRBV5-1	-	-	TRBJ2-7	TGCGCCAGCAGCTTCGGGGACAATCTTTACGAGCAGTACTTC	CASSFGDNLYEQYF
TRBV6-5	TRBD1	-	TRBJ2-5	TGTGCCAGCAGTTACTGGGGACAGGGCCAAGAGACCCAGTACTTC	CASSYWGQGQETQYF
TRBV28	-	-	TRBJ1-4	TGTGCCAGCAGTTTCGGTGGTGAAAAACTGTTTTTT	CASSFGGEKLFF
TRBV10-3	-	-	TRBJ2-7	TGTGCCATCAAAGGGGGAGGGTCCAATTACGAGCAGTACTTC	CAIKGGGSNYEQYF
TRBV5-8	-	few	TRBJ1-3	TGTGCCAGCACCCTAGGACAGCCACCTTCTGGAAACACCATATATTTT	CASTLGQPPSGNTIYF
TRBV11-1	-	-	TRBJ1-1	TGTGCCAGCAGCTTAGGGAGGGGTACCACTGAAGCTTTCTTT	CASSLGRGTTEAFF
TRBV30	-	-	TRBJ2-4	TGTGCCTGGAGTGCTAGGGGTTACCTAGCCAAAAACATTCAGTACTTC	CAWSARGYLAKNIQYF
TRBV29-1	TRBD2	-	TRBJ2-1	TGCAGCGGTAGCGGGGGAGGCAATGAGCAGTTCTTC	CSGSGGGNEQFF
TRBV16	TRBD1	-	TRBJ1-1	TGTGCCAGCAGCCAACGGACAGGGACGGGGAACACTGAAGCTTTCTTT	CASSQRTGTGNTEAFF
TRBV10-3	-	-	TRBJ1-3	TGTGCCTCCGGAGAGTCCGGAAACACCATATATTTT	CASGESGNTIYF
TRBV9	TRBD1	few	TRBJ1-1	TGTGCCAGCAGCGCCGACGGACAGGGAGGGGATGAAGCTTTCTTT	CASSADGQGGDEAFF
TRBV5-6	-	-	TRBJ1-3	TGTGCCAGCAGCCAACAGGGAAGAGATGGAAACACCATATATTTT	CASSQQGRDGNTIYF